This T cell receptor beta chain emerged from a study of T cells in Graves' hyperthyroidism and ophthalmopathy. More than 9.5 ml fresh peripheral blood yielded the PBMCs. Amplified TCR beta CDR3 regions derived from RNA transcripts. Initially, a first-round RT-PCR of the TCR CDR3 employed the HTBI primer set. TCRdb re-called the multiplex PCR reads through MiXCR, storing one row per CDR3 protein. This sample has fewer than 400,000 distinct CDR3 sequences; around an eighth occur once, and the top ten carry 25% to 30%. This clonotype occurred many times. What it binds is unknown. General study findings and limits: Most clonotypes expanded in thyroid above 0.001 were likewise present in blood.

This receptor was identified in a man aged 45-60 years with Graves' ophthalmopathy. Sequencing was carried out using blood.

CDR3 region: CATEQEMNTEAFF. The CDR3 DNA reads as TGTGCGACAGAACAGGAGATGAACACTGAAGCTTTCTTT. The genes are TRBV28 and TRBJ1-1; D is perhaps TRBD1 (5 bases). In germline, CDR1 is MDHEN, CDR2 SYDVKM. This CDR3 has 13 amino acids.